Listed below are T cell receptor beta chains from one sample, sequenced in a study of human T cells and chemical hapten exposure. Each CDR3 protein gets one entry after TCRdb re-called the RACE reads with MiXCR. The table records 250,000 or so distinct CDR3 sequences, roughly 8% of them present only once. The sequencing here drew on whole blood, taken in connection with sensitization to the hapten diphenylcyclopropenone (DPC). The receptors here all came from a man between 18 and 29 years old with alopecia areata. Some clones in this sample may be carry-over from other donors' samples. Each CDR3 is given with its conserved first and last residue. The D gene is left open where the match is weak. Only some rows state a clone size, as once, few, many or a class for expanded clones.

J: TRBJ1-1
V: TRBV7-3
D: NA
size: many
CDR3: CASSTDRSPFMNTEAFF
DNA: TGTGCCAGCAGCACGGACAGATCCCCGTTCATGAACACTGAAGCTTTCTTT

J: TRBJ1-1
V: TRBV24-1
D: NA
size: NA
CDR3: CATSDLLNTEAFF
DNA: TGTGCCACCAGTGATTTGCTGAACACTGAAGCTTTCTTT

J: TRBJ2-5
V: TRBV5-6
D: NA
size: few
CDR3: CASSLKGSPFQETQYF
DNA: TGTGCCAGCAGCTTAAAGGGCAGCCCCTTCCAAGAGACCCAGTACTTC

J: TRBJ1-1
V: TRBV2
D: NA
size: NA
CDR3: CASSVIGMNTEAFF
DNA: TGTGCCAGCAGTGTGATAGGGATGAACACTGAAGCTTTCTTT

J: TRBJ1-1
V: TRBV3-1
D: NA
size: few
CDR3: CASSQFIRLNTEAFF
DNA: TGTGCCAGCAGCCAATTTATTCGGCTGAACACTGAAGCTTTCTTT

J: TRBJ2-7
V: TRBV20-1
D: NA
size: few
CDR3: CSARGRVFAEQYF
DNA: TGCAGTGCTAGGGGCAGGGTGTTCGCCGAGCAGTACTTC

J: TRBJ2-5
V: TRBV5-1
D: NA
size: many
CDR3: CASSFGEGIPQYF
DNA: TGCGCCAGCAGCTTCGGAGAGGGGATTCCCCAGTACTTC

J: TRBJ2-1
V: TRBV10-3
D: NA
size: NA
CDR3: CASGGATTDEQFF
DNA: TGTGCCAGTGGTGGGGCAACCACTGATGAGCAGTTCTTC

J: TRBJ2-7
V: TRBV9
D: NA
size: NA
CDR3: CASSVVPTSYEQYF
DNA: TGTGCCAGCAGCGTAGTGCCGACTTCTTACGAGCAGTACTTC

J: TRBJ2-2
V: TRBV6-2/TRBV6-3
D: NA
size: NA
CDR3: CASSSPVRVLTGELFF
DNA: TGTGCCAGCAGTTCGCCCGTCAGGGTCCTGACCGGGGAGCTGTTTTTT

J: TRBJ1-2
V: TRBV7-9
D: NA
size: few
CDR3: CASSLRTPSGYTF
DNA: TGTGCCAGCAGCTTAAGGACCCCCAGTGGCTACACCTTC

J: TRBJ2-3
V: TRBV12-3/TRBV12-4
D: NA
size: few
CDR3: CANSFSGTDTQYF
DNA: TGTGCCAACAGTTTTTCAGGGACAGATACGCAGTATTTT

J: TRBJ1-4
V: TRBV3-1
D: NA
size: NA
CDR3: CASSQSDEKLFF
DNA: TGTGCCAGCAGCCAGTCGGATGAAAAACTGTTTTTT

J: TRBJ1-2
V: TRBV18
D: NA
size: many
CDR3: CASSLFRDNYYGYTF
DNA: TGTGCCAGCTCACTTTTCCGGGACAATTACTATGGCTACACCTTC

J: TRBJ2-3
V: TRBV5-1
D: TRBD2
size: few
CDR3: CASSSGRLAVYTDTQYF
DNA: TGCGCCAGCAGCTCCGGCCGACTAGCGGTTTACACAGATACGCAGTATTTT

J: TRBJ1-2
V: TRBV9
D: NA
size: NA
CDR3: CASSGLIVGYTF
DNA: TGTGCCAGCAGCGGTTTAATAGTTGGCTACACCTTC

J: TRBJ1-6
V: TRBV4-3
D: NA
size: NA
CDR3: CASSQDADGAGSPLHF
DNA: TGCGCCAGCAGCCAAGACGCAGACGGGGCAGGTTCACCCCTCCACTTT

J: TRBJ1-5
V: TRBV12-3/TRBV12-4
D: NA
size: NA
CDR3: CASSLTGSRFNQPQHF
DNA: TGTGCCAGCAGTTTAACCGGGAGCAGGTTCAATCAGCCCCAGCATTTT

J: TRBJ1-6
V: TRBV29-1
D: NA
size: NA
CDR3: CSVGEGDSSPHHF
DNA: TGCAGCGTTGGAGAGGGTGATTCATCACCCCACCACTTT

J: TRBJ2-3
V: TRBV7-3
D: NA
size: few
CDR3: CASSFGVADTQYF
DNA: TGTGCCAGCAGCTTTGGTGTGGCAGATACGCAGTATTTT

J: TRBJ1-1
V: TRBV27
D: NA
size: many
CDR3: CASSGDGRQAFF
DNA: TGTGCCAGCAGTGGGGACGGGAGACAAGCTTTCTTT

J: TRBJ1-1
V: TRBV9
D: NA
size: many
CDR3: CASSVEGSGGTEAFF
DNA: TGTGCCAGCAGCGTAGAAGGGTCGGGGGGCACTGAAGCTTTCTTT

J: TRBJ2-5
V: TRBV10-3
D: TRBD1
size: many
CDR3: CAISKDRNQETQYF
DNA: TGTGCCATCAGCAAGGACAGGAACCAAGAGACCCAGTACTTC

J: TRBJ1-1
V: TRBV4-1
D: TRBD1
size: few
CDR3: CASSQVGTGSVALIEAFF
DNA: TGCGCCAGCAGCCAGGTCGGGACAGGTTCAGTCGCTCTTATTGAAGCTTTCTTT

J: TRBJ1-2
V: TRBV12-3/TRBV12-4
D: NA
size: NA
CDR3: CASSVRVMYGYTF
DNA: TGTGCCAGCAGTGTCAGGGTGATGTATGGCTACACCTTC

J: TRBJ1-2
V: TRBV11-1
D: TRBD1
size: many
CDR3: CASSLDRGFYGYTF
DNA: TGTGCCAGCAGCCTCGACAGGGGCTTCTATGGCTACACCTTC

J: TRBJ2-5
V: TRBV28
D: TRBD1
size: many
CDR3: CASSLYGTAKYQETQYF
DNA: TGTGCCAGCAGTTTATACGGGACAGCTAAATACCAAGAGACCCAGTACTTC

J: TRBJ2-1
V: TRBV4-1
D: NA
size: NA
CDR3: CASSRPGKNEQFF
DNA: TGCGCCAGCAGCCGGCCAGGGAAAAATGAGCAGTTCTTC

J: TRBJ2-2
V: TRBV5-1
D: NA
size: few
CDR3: CASSFTAEAGELFF
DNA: TGCGCCAGCAGCTTCACGGCGGAGGCCGGGGAGCTGTTTTTT